The 31 T cell receptor beta chains below all came from one sample that was sequenced in a study of radiation and T cells in renal cell carcinoma. Time point noted: blood 4 weeks post-SBRT, at nephrectomy. Specified treatment: 15 Gy SBRT to primary tumor, nephrectomy 4 weeks later. Assay: immunoSEQ multiplex PCR; the TCRdb copy retains only in-frame clones and omits some. Of roughly 160,000 clones detected, about 88% appear once; the ten largest clones hold approximately 11%. The sample was blood, taken from a patient whose treatment included radiotherapy and nephrectomy. The receptors shown here come from a woman aged 50 to 60 with renal cell carcinoma.

This chain joins TRBV19 and TRBJ2-2; TRBD1 agrees at 10 bases. Trimming cost V 8 bases and J 4 bases; bases outside gene matches: 7. Germline V gene lookup returns CDR1 LNHDA and CDR2 SQIVND (reference sequence). The CDR3 sequence is 15 residues long. In DNA form, the CDR3 reads TGTGCCAGTGTAACCGGGACAGGGGTCACCGGGGAGCTGTTTTTT. It encodes CASVTGTGVTGELFF.

This chain joins TRBV7-2 and TRBJ1-5, with D perhaps matching TRBD1 (6 bases). From germline, CDR1 is SGHTA and CDR2 FQGNSA. The ends were cut back, 5 bases at V and 2 bases at J, with 16 bases in the middle. The CDR3 spans 16 residues. CDR3 residues: CASSPRGPMGNQPQHF. CDR3 DNA: TGTGCCAGCAGCCCACGGGGGCCGATGGGCAATCAGCCCCAGCATTTT.

The chain carries TRBV5-4 and TRBJ1-1; possibly TRBD1 for D (5 bases). CDR3 size: 15 residues. Trimming pared 3 bases from V and 1 base from J, leaving 13 bases between. CDR1 is SGHNT and CDR2 is YYREEE in the germline V gene (reference sequence). CDR3 DNA sequence: TGTGCCAGCAGCTGGGGCTGGGGGGGGAACACTGAAGCTTTCTTT. Translated: CASSWGWGGNTEAFF.

With regard to this clone: The sample carries other DNA sequences with the same CDR3. The chain is built from TRBV25-1 and TRBJ2-5; D may be TRBD2 (6 bases). In germline, CDR1 is MGHDK, CDR2 SYGVNS. CDR3 length: 14 residues. Trimming stripped 2 bases from V and 5 bases from J, with 12 bases between. The CDR3 DNA sequence: TGTGCCAGCAGTGAAGATGGTGGGAGGGAGACCCAGTACTTC. Translated, it gives CASSEDGGRETQYF.

The chain employs TRBV6-1 and TRBJ1-2, with TRBD1 matching over 9 bases. The CDR3 runs to 14 residues. V lost 5 bases and J lost 2; bases outside the gene matches: 3. CDR1 is MNHNS and CDR2 is SASEGT in the germline V gene. The CDR3 DNA sequence: TGTGCCAGCAGTAGGGACAGGGAAAACTATGGCTACACCTTC. Its translation: CASSRDRENYGYTF.

With respect to this clone: This sample includes further DNA sequences coding for the same CDR3. This sequence joins TRBV19 and TRBJ2-7; 7 bases are a match to TRBD2. Trimming took 3 bases from V and 2 from J; bases not matched to a gene: 4. The CDR3 covers 14 residues. Germline V gene lookup returns CDR1 LNHDA and CDR2 SQIVND (reference sequence). The CDR3 region has the DNA TGTGCCAGTAGTATGGGGGGGTCGACCTACGAGCAGTACTTC. Encoded protein: CASSMGGSTYEQYF. The full variable domain, its missing parts supplied by reference TRBV19 and TRBJ2-7, is DGGITQSPKYLFRKEGQNVTLSCEQNLNHDAMYWYRQDPGQGLRLIYYSQIVNDFQKGDIAEGYSVSREKKESFPLTVTSAQKNPTAFYLCASSMGGSTYEQYFGPGTRLTVT.

This CDR3 reads CASSPGVAEQYF. The DNA of the CDR3 is TGTGCCAGCTCACCAGGGGTAGCCGAGCAGTACTTC. V and J are TRBV18 and TRBJ2-7; D uncertain. The CDR3 runs to 12 residues. Germline V gene data show CDR1 as KGHSH and CDR2 as LQKENI. V lost 2 bases to trimming and J lost 6 bases, with 8 bases between them.

The V call is TRBV6-5, the J call TRBJ1-6; D is ambiguous. The CDR3 covers 14 residues. V lost 6 bases and J lost 5, with 11 bases in between. The germline gives CDR1 MNHEY, CDR2 SVGAGI. The CDR3 reads CASRVPEHNSPLHF. CDR3 coding DNA: TGTGCCAGCAGGGTCCCAGAACATAATTCACCCCTCCACTTT.

The sample holds one count of this clone. This rearrangement joins TRBV6-1 to TRBJ2-7; D ambiguous. The CDR3 covers 14 residues. The germline V and J ends were trimmed by 1 base and 7 bases, with 14 bases remaining between them. CDR1 and CDR2 from the germline V gene are MNHNS and SASEGT. As DNA, the CDR3 is TGTGCCAGCAGTGAAGTTCACGGCTTGGGGGAGCAGTACTTC. This sequence encodes CASSEVHGLGEQYF.

V and J are TRBV2 and TRBJ1-2; D might be TRBD1 (6 bases). CDR1 is SNHLY, CDR2 FYNNEI, per germline. V was clipped by 4 bases and J by 6 bases, with 15 bases between them. The CDR3 covers 14 residues. The CDR3 spells CASSALTGSDGYTF. For the CDR3, the DNA is TGTGCCAGCAGTGCCCTAACAGGGAGCGATGGCTACACCTTC.

J is TRBJ1-3 and V is TRBV13; D is undetermined. V was clipped by 0 bases and J by 0 bases, with 6 bases between them. The germline gives CDR1 PRHDT, CDR2 FYEKMQ (reference sequence). The CDR3 consists of 15 residues. In nucleotides, the CDR3 is TGTGCCAGCAGCTTAGGCCTAGGCTCTGGAAACACCATATATTTT. Its translation: CASSLGLGSGNTIYF. The variable domain in full, completed from reference TRBV13 and TRBJ1-3, reads AAGVIQSPRHLIKEKRETATLKCYPIPRHDTVYWYQQGPGQDPQFLISFYEKMQSDKGSIPDRFSAQQFSDYHSELNMSSLELGDSALYFCASSLGLGSGNTIYFGEGSWLTVV.

The J gene is TRBJ2-1, the V gene TRBV5-1; D uncertain. Germline lookup yields CDR1 SGHRS and CDR2 YFSETQ. The CDR3 length is 14 residues. The V end was cut by 0 bases, the J end by 6 bases, with 10 bases between. CDR3 in amino acids: CASSLETSSNEQFF. CDR3 coding DNA: TGCGCCAGCAGCTTGGAGACCTCTTCCAATGAGCAGTTCTTC.

This chain connects TRBV18 to TRBJ1-2; 7 bases are a match to TRBD1. CDR1 and CDR2 from the germline V gene are KGHSH and LQKENI. The J segment lost 8 bases and the V segment lost 6 bases, leaving 15 bases of the junction unmatched. This CDR3 has 15 amino acids. CDR3 nucleotide sequence: TGTGCCAGCTCGGAGGGGCTACAGGGGAAGGAGGGCTACACCTTC. Amino acid sequence: CASSEGLQGKEGYTF. The full variable domain, in which reference TRBV18 and TRBJ1-2 provide the parts outside the CDR3, is NAGVMQNPRHLVRRRGQEARLRCSPMKGHSHVYWYRQLPEEGLKFMVYLQKENIIDESGMPKERFSAEFPKEGPSILRIQQVVRGDSAAYFCASSEGLQGKEGYTFGSGTRLTVV.

This clone appeared a few times. This sequence joins TRBV14 and TRBJ1-2; D remains unclear. The germline gives CDR1 SGHDN, CDR2 FVKESK. V was cut by 1 base and J by 2 bases, with 11 bases left in between. CDR3 length: 15 residues. CDR3 sequence: CASSQGTSGNYGYTF. CDR3 nucleotides: TGTGCCAGCAGCCAAGGGACCTCCGGCAACTATGGCTACACCTTC.

The chain uses TRBV6-1 and TRBJ2-3; possible D gene TRBD1, 6 bases. The germline V gene encodes CDR1 MNHNS and CDR2 SASEGT. V was pared by 6 bases and J by 1 base, with 26 bases between. The CDR3 runs 19 residues. For the CDR3, the DNA is TGTGCCAGCAGGGAAAGGGGTATGGGTAGGGACACACGCACAGATACGCAGTATTTT. The encoded protein is CASRERGMGRDTRTDTQYF.

V gene TRBV7-9 combines with J gene TRBJ2-1; 7 positions agree with TRBD2. Germline V gene data show CDR1 as SEHNR and CDR2 as FQNEAQ (reference sequence). The CDR3 spans 17 residues. With V trimmed by 1 base and J by 0 bases, 6 bases remained unmatched. CDR3 DNA: TGTGCCAGCAGCTTAGTGACGGGCGGGAGCTCCTACAATGAGCAGTTCTTC. Protein: CASSLVTGGSSYNEQFF.

The chain has TRBV9 and TRBJ1-1; D might be TRBD1 (5 bases). The CDR3 is 13 amino acids. Trimming took 4 bases from V and 10 from J, leaving 17 bases between them. Germline V lookup: CDR1 SGDLS, CDR2 YYNGEE. Here the CDR3 reads CASSPGGGIGAFF. CDR3 bases: TGTGCCAGCAGCCCCGGGGGAGGGATCGGAGCTTTCTTT. Looking up the rest from reference TRBV9 and TRBJ1-1 gives the full variable domain: DSGVTQTPKHLITATGQRVTLRCSPRSGDLSVYWYQQSLDQGLQFLIQYYNGEERAKGNILERFSAQQFPDLHSELNLSSLELGDSALYFCASSPGGGIGAFFGQGTRLTVV.

The CDR3 here is CASSVHRVANEQFF. Here the CDR3 DNA reads TGTGCCAGCAGTGTACACAGGGTCGCCAATGAGCAGTTCTTC. V gene TRBV6-1 combines with J gene TRBJ2-1; perhaps TRBD1 as D (6 bases). Looked up from germline, CDR1 is MNHNS and CDR2 is SASEGT. Trimming removed 4 bases from V and 6 bases from J, with 13 bases in between. The CDR3 totals 14 residues.

J is TRBJ1-1 and V is TRBV6-6; D not resolved. The CDR3 is 13 amino acids. Germline assignment: CDR1 MNHNY and CDR2 SVGAGI (reference sequence). The V gene lost 2 bases and the J gene lost 4 bases, with 8 bases spanning the gap. The CDR3 DNA follows: TGTGCCAGCAGTTACGGTACAACCACTGAAGCTTTCTTT. Protein product: CASSYGTTTEAFF.

This clone was detected a few times. J is TRBJ2-7 and V is TRBV25-1; D possibly corresponds to TRBD1 (5 bases). V gave up 7 bases and J gave up 3 bases, with 19 bases separating them. This CDR3 contains 15 residues. Germline V gene lookup returns CDR1 MGHDK and CDR2 SYGVNS. The CDR3: CASTVMRHGHYEQYF. CDR3 bases: TGTGCCAGCACGGTCATGCGACACGGACACTACGAGCAGTACTTC.

The CDR3 DNA follows: TGTGCCAGCAGCTTACATGCGCTACCAGAGACCCAGTACTTC. It yields the protein CASSLHALPETQYF. The chain carries TRBV11-2 and TRBJ2-5; D not resolved. The CDR3 is 14 residues long. The germline V gene encodes CDR1 SGHAT and CDR2 FQNNGV. The V gene lost 2 bases and the J gene lost 4 bases, with 11 bases spanning the gap.

V gene TRBV6-1 combines with J gene TRBJ2-1; TRBD1 might be the D (5 bases). This CDR3 has 12 residues. The germline gives CDR1 MNHNS, CDR2 SASEGT. The V gene lost 8 bases and the J gene lost 4 bases, with 9 bases spanning the gap. The CDR3 DNA follows: TGTGCCAGCCCCAGGGATTACAATGAGCAGTTCTTC. Residues: CASPRDYNEQFF.

V is TRBV28 and J is TRBJ2-7; TRBD1 matches at 8 bases. This CDR3 spans 16 amino acids. Per the germline V gene, CDR1 is MDHEN and CDR2 is SYDVKM. With 1 base clipped from V and 9 bases from J, the junction kept 14 bases outside the gene matches. As DNA, the CDR3 is TGTGCCAGCAGTTTATCTTCCGAGACAGGGGTGGCCGGGCAGTACTTC. Its protein product is CASSLSSETGVAGQYF.

The chain is built from TRBV18 and TRBJ1-5, with 9 positions matching TRBD1. V lost 6 bases, J lost 7 bases, and 10 bases stayed unmatched. Germline CDR1 KGHSH, CDR2 LQKENI. The CDR3 contains 15 residues. As DNA, the CDR3 is TGTGCCAGCTCTCTAGGACAGGGGCCAGGGCAGCCCCAGCATTTT. It codes for CASSLGQGPGQPQHF.

V gene TRBV14 combines with J gene TRBJ1-2; D uncertain. The V gene's germline CDR1 is SGHDN and CDR2 FVKESK. This CDR3 comprises 15 residues. V was trimmed by 3 bases and J by 4 bases, leaving 15 bases between them. This CDR3 is CASSQFGVEFYGYTF. Written as DNA, the CDR3 is TGTGCCAGCAGCCAGTTCGGGGTTGAGTTCTATGGCTACACCTTC.

The chain has TRBV4-3 and TRBJ2-3, with 7 bases lining up with TRBD1. J lost 0 bases, V lost 0 bases, and 3 bases had no gene match. CDR1 and CDR2 from the germline V gene are LGHNA and YSLEER. The length of the CDR3 is 16 residues. The CDR3 nucleotides are TGCGCCAGCAGCCAAGAGCTGGACAGGAGCACAGATACGCAGTATTTT. It codes for CASSQELDRSTDTQYF.

This clone was detected only once. This chain joins TRBV18 and TRBJ1-1; 8 positions match TRBD1. This CDR3 has 16 amino acids. Trimming removed 4 bases from V and 1 base from J; junction bases left unmatched: 8. Germline assignment: CDR1 KGHSH and CDR2 LQKENI. CDR3 bases: TGTGCCAGCTCACGGCCTTTTGGGACAGGGAACACTGAAGCTTTCTTT. It is translated as CASSRPFGTGNTEAFF.

The chain couples TRBV5-4 to TRBJ2-2; D remains unclear. Trimming shortened V by 4 bases and J by 7 bases, and 14 bases separated the two germline ends. The CDR3 has 14 amino acids. Germline V lookup: CDR1 SGHNT, CDR2 YYREEE (reference sequence). The CDR3 sequence: CASSPEGSYGELFF. In DNA, the CDR3 is TGTGCCAGCAGCCCGGAAGGATCCTACGGGGAGCTGTTTTTT. Complete variable domain (other parts from reference TRBV5-4 and TRBJ2-2): ETGVTQSPTHLIKTRGQQVTLRCSSQSGHNTVSWYQQALGQGPQFIFQYYREEENGRGNFPPRFSGLQFPNYSSELNVNALELDDSALYLCASSPEGSYGELFFGEGSRLTVL.

V usage is TRBV6-5 and J usage is TRBJ2-5; D call uncertain. The CDR3 runs to 11 residues. Trimming pared 8 bases from V and 4 bases from J, leaving 8 bases between. Germline V gene sequence: CDR1 MNHEY, CDR2 SVGAGI. CDR3 in DNA: TGTGCCAGCGGCCGCGGAGAGACCCAGTACTTC. It translates to CASGRGETQYF.

This chain links TRBV5-4 with TRBJ1-5; 10 nucleotides line up with TRBD1. V was clipped by 4 bases and J by 3 bases; unmatched bases: 4. Germline CDR1 reads SGHNT; CDR2 reads YYREEE (reference sequence). This CDR3 has 15 amino acids. The CDR3 region has the DNA TGTGCCAGCAGCGCGGGACAGGGGTTCAATCAGCCCCAGCATTTT. Encoded protein: CASSAGQGFNQPQHF.

The chain links TRBV6-1 to TRBJ2-7; 12 bases match TRBD2. CDR3 length equals 14 residues. V trimming: 6 bases; J trimming: 4 bases; junction bases outside the gene matches: 4. The germline CDR1 and CDR2 sequences are MNHNS and SASEGT. The CDR3 sequence: CASRPSGGAYEQYF. DNA of the CDR3: TGTGCCAGCAGGCCTAGCGGGGGGGCTTACGAGCAGTACTTC.